This T cell receptor beta chain derives from a study of T-cell reconstitution after alpha-beta-depleted transplantation in children. Germline CDR1 is DFQATT and CDR2 is SNEGSKA (reference sequence). The CDR3 runs to 12 residues. Trimming shortened V by 5 bases and J by 3 bases, and 10 bases separated the two germline ends. Unique molecular identifiers were incorporated when the TCRbeta library was constructed. TCRdb fed the PCR reads into MiXCR, producing one record per CDR3 protein. This table has some 200,000 distinct CDR3 sequences, approximately 9.7% appearing once. The sample holds many counts of this clonotype.

The chain has TRBV20-1 and TRBJ1-1; unclear D gene. This specimen consisted of PBMCs from the stem cell graft donor, obtained from the stem cell graft. The sequence was obtained from a human donor who donated a stem cell graft to a child with SCID. Written as DNA, the CDR3 is TGCAGTGCTTTCGGACGGTACACTGAAGCTTTCTTT. Translation: CSAFGRYTEAFF.